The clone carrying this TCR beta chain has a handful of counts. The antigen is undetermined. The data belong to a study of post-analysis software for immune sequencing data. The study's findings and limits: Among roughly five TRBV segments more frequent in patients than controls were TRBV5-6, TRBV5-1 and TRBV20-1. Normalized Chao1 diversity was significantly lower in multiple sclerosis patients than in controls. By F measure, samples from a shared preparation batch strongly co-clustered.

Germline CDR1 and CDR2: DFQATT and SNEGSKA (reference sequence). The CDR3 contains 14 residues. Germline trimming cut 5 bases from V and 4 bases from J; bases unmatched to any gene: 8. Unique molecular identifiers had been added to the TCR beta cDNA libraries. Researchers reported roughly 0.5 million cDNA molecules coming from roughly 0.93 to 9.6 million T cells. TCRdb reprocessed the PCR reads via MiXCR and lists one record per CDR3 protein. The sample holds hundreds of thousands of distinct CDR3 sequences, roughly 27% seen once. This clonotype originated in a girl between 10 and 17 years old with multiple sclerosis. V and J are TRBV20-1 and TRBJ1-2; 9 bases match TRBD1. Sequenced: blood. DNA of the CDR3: TGCAGTGCTGGGTCCGGGGACAGGGTCTATGGCTACACCTTC. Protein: CSAGSGDRVYGYTF.